One sample yielded the 32 T cell receptor beta chains listed below, sequenced in a study of blood T cells in healthy people across ages. Primed by a sample-barcoded 5' primer and a J-beta primer mix, a second PCR proceeded for about 6 to 11 cycles. TCRdb re-called the 5' RACE reads through MiXCR, storing one row per CDR3 protein. The data contain some 1.5 million distinct CDR3 sequences, 25% to 30% of them singletons. Input material: blood. These receptors all come from a woman in her 30s in good health.

V gene TRBV6-1 combines with J gene TRBJ2-3, with TRBD1 matching 7 bases. The germline V gene has CDR1 MNHNS and CDR2 SASEGT. The CDR3 totals 12 residues. With 4 bases clipped from V and 7 bases from J, the junction kept 2 bases outside the gene matches. The CDR3 region is CASSGQGNTQYF. In DNA, the CDR3 is TGTGCCAGCAGTGGACAGGGCAATACGCAGTATTTT.

The chain is built from TRBV29-1 and TRBJ1-2; D possibly corresponds to TRBD1 (6 bases). CDR3 length equals 14 residues. Trimming took off 1 base at V and 7 bases at J, with 16 bases between the two ends. Germline V CDR1 and CDR2: SQVTM, ANQGSEA. The CDR3 reads CSVEGGPGVLGYTF. The DNA of the CDR3 is TGCAGCGTTGAAGGGGGCCCAGGGGTCCTTGGCTACACCTTC.

The V call is TRBV2, the J call TRBJ2-1, with TRBD1 identical over 7 bases. After removal of 6 bases from V and 0 bases from J, the junction contained 2 bases not matched to a gene. The CDR3 contains 14 residues. Germline values: CDR1 SNHLY, CDR2 FYNNEI. The CDR3 sequence is CASRWTGSYNEQFF. The CDR3 bases are TGTGCCAGCAGGTGGACAGGCTCCTACAATGAGCAGTTCTTC.

This clonotype was seen once. The chain links TRBV27 to TRBJ1-5; D might be TRBD1 (6 bases). The CDR3 is 16 residues long. V was pared by 8 bases and J by 0 bases, with 17 bases between. Germline-derived CDR1 and CDR2 are MNHEY and SMNVEV (reference sequence). Written as DNA, the CDR3 is TGTGCCAGCCGTAGGGGGGGCTCATATAGCAATCAGCCCCAGCATTTT. The encoded protein is CASRRGGSYSNQPQHF.

This clonotype occurred a few times. The rearrangement joins TRBV4-2 to TRBJ1-3; D is unresolved. Germline V lookup: CDR1 LGHNA, CDR2 YNFKEQ. The CDR3 totals 18 residues. Trimming removed 4 bases at V and 2 bases at J, with 21 bases between. This chain's CDR3 is CASSRSYGFFGPGNTIYF. CDR3 sequence (DNA): TGTGCCAGCAGCCGCAGCTATGGGTTTTTTGGGCCTGGAAACACCATATATTTT.

As regards this clonotype: Germline is not matched at one junction end, which may reflect a read error. The chain employs TRBV6-2 or TRBV6-3 and TRBJ1-5; D is unresolved. The germline V gene encodes CDR1 MNHEY and CDR2 SVGEGT. This CDR3 contains 12 residues. The CDR3 sequence is CVSSWVNQPQHF. CDR3 DNA sequence: TGTGTCAGCAGTTGGGTCAATCAGCCCCAGCATTTT.

The chain joins TRBV29-1 to TRBJ2-1, with TRBD2 identical over 12 bases. CDR3 length: 15 amino acids. In germline, CDR1 is SQVTM, CDR2 ANQGSEA. Trimming at V came to 4 bases and at J to 4 bases, leaving 5 bases not matched to a gene. In nucleotides, the CDR3 is TGCAGCGTTGTACCCGGACTAGCGGGGTACAATGAGCAGTTCTTC. Translation gives CSVVPGLAGYNEQFF.

Notes on this clonotype: A single base separates this from a much larger clone, so it may be a read error. The rearrangement links TRBV5-1 to TRBJ2-1, with TRBD2 identical over 7 bases. Trimming cost V 4 bases and J 2 bases; bases outside gene matches: 6. The CDR3 has 15 residues. Germline lookup yields CDR1 SGHRS and CDR2 YFSETQ. The CDR3, as DNA: TGCGCCAGCAGCCGGGGGGACTACCCCTACAATGAGCAGTTCTTC. Protein sequence: CASSRGDYPYNEQFF.

The CDR3: CSARHPLADNEQFF. CDR3 coding DNA: TGCAGTGCTAGACACCCACTAGCGGACAATGAGCAGTTCTTC. The chain joins TRBV20-1 to TRBJ2-1, with TRBD2 matching 8 bases. Germline CDR1 DFQATT, CDR2 SNEGSKA (reference sequence). This CDR3 has 14 amino acids. Germline trimming cut 2 bases from V and 5 bases from J; bases unmatched to any gene: 5.

This clonotype was recorded many times. The chain joins TRBV30 to TRBJ2-5; unclear D gene. The CDR3 covers 11 residues. CDR1 is GTSNPN and CDR2 is SVGIG in the germline V gene (reference sequence). Trimming took 1 base from V and 5 from J, leaving 5 bases between them. The CDR3 region has the DNA TGTGCCTGGAGTGCACAGGAGACCCAGTACTTC. The encoded protein is CAWSAQETQYF.

This clonotype was detected a few times. The V call is TRBV9, the J call TRBJ2-7; D possibly corresponds to TRBD2 (6 bases). Per germline, CDR1 SGDLS and CDR2 YYNGEE. Trimming pared 0 bases from V and 6 bases from J, leaving 16 bases between. This CDR3 contains 15 residues. The CDR3 here is CASSVGQGAGTEQYF. The CDR3 region has the DNA TGTGCCAGCAGCGTAGGGCAGGGTGCGGGAACCGAGCAGTACTTC.

The table lists this clonotype with a few counts. DNA for the CDR3: TGTGCCAGCAGCCAAGGGGCTGTTAAGGAGACCCAGTACTTC. Amino acids: CASSQGAVKETQYF. The genes are TRBV4-2 and TRBJ2-5; no clear D. CDR3 length: 14 amino acids. Germline assignment: CDR1 LGHNA and CDR2 YNFKEQ. V shed 1 base and J shed 5 bases, with 11 bases lying between them.

The sample holds a few counts of this clonotype. The rearrangement links TRBV20-1 to TRBJ2-1; D may correspond to TRBD1 or TRBD2 (5 bases each). The CDR3 has 12 amino acids. The V gene lost 4 bases and the J gene lost 10 bases, with 14 bases spanning the gap. CDR1 is DFQATT and CDR2 is SNEGSKA in the germline V gene (reference sequence). CDR3 region: CSANEGLQEQFF. The DNA of the CDR3 is TGCAGTGCTAATGAGGGGCTACAAGAGCAGTTCTTC.

The chain employs TRBV7-3 and TRBJ2-1; weak D call: TRBD2 (5 bases). Germline CDR1 reads SGHTA; CDR2 reads FQGTGA. V lost 4 bases and J lost 5, with 18 bases in between. The CDR3 sequence is 16 residues long. The CDR3 nucleotides are TGTGCCAGCAGCTCCCACGGAGGCACCGGGCACAATGAGCAGTTCTTC. Its protein product is CASSSHGGTGHNEQFF.

The CDR3 DNA reads as TGCGCCAGCAGTGAGTATGCCGGGATGAACACTGAAGCTTTCTTT. Protein product: CASSEYAGMNTEAFF. The chain links TRBV10-2 to TRBJ1-1; unclear D gene. This CDR3 is 15 amino acids long. Germline V gene lookup returns CDR1 WSHSY and CDR2 SAAADI. V dropped 1 base and J dropped 0 bases, with 9 bases sitting between them.

The rearrangement uses TRBV7-7 and TRBJ2-3; D not resolved. V lost 5 bases and J 4 bases, leaving 16 bases between the germline ends. CDR1 and CDR2 (germline): SSHAT, FNYEAQ (reference sequence). The length of the CDR3 is 15 residues. DNA for the CDR3: TGTGCCAGCAGCCGCTCCCCCACTTCAGCAGATACGCAGTATTTT. Translation: CASSRSPTSADTQYF.

The V and J genes are TRBV20-1 and TRBJ2-3, with 10 positions matching TRBD1. Germline V CDR1 and CDR2: DFQATT, SNEGSKA (reference sequence). This CDR3 comprises 15 residues. The junction had 4 bases not matched to a gene; V was cut back by 2 bases and J by 2 bases. CDR3 nucleotides: TGCAGTGCTAGAAGGGGACAGGGGCTCACAGATACGCAGTATTTT. Its translation is CSARRGQGLTDTQYF.

The chain employs TRBV19 and TRBJ2-5, with 14 positions matching TRBD2. J was trimmed by 4 bases and V by 4 bases; bases with no gene match: 5. The CDR3 is made up of 16 amino acids. Germline loops: CDR1 LNHDA, CDR2 SQIVND (reference sequence). The CDR3 sequence is CASSTGLAGEIETQYF. As DNA, the CDR3 is TGTGCCAGTAGTACGGGACTAGCGGGAGAGATAGAGACCCAGTACTTC.

A remark on this clonotype: At one end the junction does not follow the germline gene, possibly because of a read error. CDR3: CAGSQDLAADEQFF. The CDR3 bases are TGCGCCGGCAGCCAAGATCTCGCGGCGGATGAGCAGTTCTTC. The rearrangement links TRBV4-1 to TRBJ2-1; D remains unclear. The germline V gene has CDR1 MGHRA and CDR2 YSYEKL. The length of the CDR3 is 14 residues.

This clonotype has only a few counts. V usage is TRBV29-1 and J usage is TRBJ1-2, with TRBD1 identical over 9 bases. Germline lookup yields CDR1 SQVTM and CDR2 ANQGSEA. This CDR3 contains 14 residues. The trim removed 7 bases at V and 5 bases at J, leaving 11 bases unmatched. The CDR3 DNA follows: TGCAGCGCTGCTAGGGACAGGGAACTGTATGGCTACACCTTC. As protein: CSAARDRELYGYTF.

This clonotype has more than one count but fewer than ten. The chain uses TRBV4-3 and TRBJ2-1, with D uncertain. The CDR3 totals 14 residues. The V end lost 0 bases, the J end lost 6 bases, and 9 bases lay between the germline ends. Germline CDR1 is LGHNA and CDR2 is YSLEER. The CDR3 DNA follows: TGCGCCAGCAGCCAAGATTTGGGTCGCAATGAGCAGTTCTTC. Residues: CASSQDLGRNEQFF.

This clonotype was observed a few times. The V call is TRBV6-1, the J call TRBJ2-6; D uncertain. This CDR3 has 15 amino acids. V was trimmed by 1 base and J by 2 bases, leaving 6 bases between them. Germline V gene lookup returns CDR1 MNHNS and CDR2 SASEGT. CDR3 loop: CASSEGRAGANVLTF. The DNA of the CDR3 is TGTGCCAGCAGTGAAGGAAGGGCTGGGGCCAACGTCCTGACTTTC.

This chain links TRBV3-1 with TRBJ2-1; 9 bases are shared with TRBD2. The CDR3 has 18 amino acids. CDR1 is LGHDT, CDR2 YNNKEL, per germline (reference sequence). After removal of 0 bases from V and 3 bases from J, the junction contained 9 bases not matched to a gene. CDR3 nucleotides: TGTGCCAGCAGCCAAGATCCCCCAGCGGGGGGCGGCTACAATGAGCAGTTCTTC. Translating it yields CASSQDPPAGGGYNEQFF.

This clonotype was observed many times. The V gene is TRBV7-9, the J gene TRBJ2-1; tentative D call: TRBD1 (6 bases). V dropped 3 bases and J dropped 7 bases, with 10 bases sitting between them. From germline, CDR1 is SEHNR and CDR2 FQNEAQ (reference sequence). The CDR3 is 13 residues long. CDR3 sequence: CASSLQGRNEQFF. The CDR3 nucleotides are TGTGCCAGCAGCTTGCAGGGGCGGAATGAGCAGTTCTTC.

The chain employs TRBV27 and TRBJ2-3; D perhaps matches TRBD2 (6 bases). CDR1 MNHEY and CDR2 SMNVEV come from the germline V gene (reference sequence). V was trimmed by 8 bases and J by 3 bases, leaving 18 bases between them. This CDR3 contains 15 residues. CDR3 coding DNA: TGTGCCAGCCAGGAGGGGCGAGTGAGTACAGATACGCAGTATTTT. This translates into CASQEGRVSTDTQYF.

The chain combines TRBV18 with TRBJ2-1; D call uncertain. Germline V gene sequence: CDR1 KGHSH, CDR2 LQKENI. Between the trimmed V and J ends, which lost 1 base and 0 bases, there was a span of 13 bases. This CDR3 contains 17 residues. The DNA for the CDR3 is TGTGCCAGCTCACCACAGGCCTCACCCAGCTCCTACAATGAGCAGTTCTTC. Amino acids: CASSPQASPSSYNEQFF.

This clonotype has only one observation. Just one base apart from a much larger clone, this may be a read error. The rearrangement joins TRBV6-5 to TRBJ1-2, with 7 bases identical to TRBD1. After removal of 7 bases from V and 6 bases from J, the junction contained 8 bases not matched to a gene. There are 13 residues in the CDR3. Germline V gene sequence: CDR1 MNHEY, CDR2 SVGAGI. CDR3 protein: CASNSSGTDGYTF. CDR3 sequence (DNA): TGTGCCAGCAATTCGTCCGGGACAGATGGCTACACCTTC.

This clonotype was detected only a few times. V usage is TRBV12-5 and J usage is TRBJ1-5; 8 positions agree with TRBD1. The CDR3 is made up of 16 amino acids. Germline V CDR1 and CDR2: LGHNT, FRNRAP. V lost 0 bases and J lost 4; bases outside the gene matches: 5. The CDR3 nucleotides read TGTGCTAGTGGTTTGGTCCTGGACAGGGCGAATCAGCCCCAGCATTTT. Encoded protein: CASGLVLDRANQPQHF.

Concerning this clonotype: A read error may explain this, as a much larger clone is one base away. The chain combines TRBV6-1 with TRBJ2-5; 8 positions agree with TRBD2. Germline V gene data show CDR1 as MNHNS and CDR2 as SASEGT. This CDR3 comprises 15 residues. The junction had 5 bases not matched to a gene; V was cut back by 4 bases and J by 1 base. This chain's CDR3 is CASSVAGTRQETQYF. CDR3 nucleotide sequence: TGTGCCAGCAGTGTAGCGGGGACTCGCCAAGAGACCCAGTACTTC.

The chain is built from TRBV14 and TRBJ1-5, with 7 positions matching TRBD1. V trimming: 6 bases; J trimming: 8 bases; junction bases outside the gene matches: 7. CDR3 length equals 13 residues. The germline V gene encodes CDR1 SGHDN and CDR2 FVKESK. CDR3 coding DNA: TGTGCCAGCAGTCGACAGGGTGGAGAGCCCCAGCATTTT. Translation: CASSRQGGEPQHF.

The chain employs TRBV27 and TRBJ1-2; D is possibly TRBD1 (5 bases). Germline V CDR1 and CDR2: MNHEY, SMNVEV (reference sequence). V lost 8 bases and J lost 3, with 13 bases in between. This CDR3 contains 13 residues. CDR3 DNA: TGTGCCAGCCGACAGAGCTCTGACTATGGCTACACCTTC. This translates into CASRQSSDYGYTF.

About this clonotype itself: An end of the junction differs from the germline gene, which may be a read error. The rearrangement uses TRBV28 and TRBJ2-5, with 8 bases matching TRBD2. This CDR3 spans 17 amino acids. CDR1 is MDHEN, CDR2 SYDVKM, per germline. The CDR3 nucleotides are TGTGCCCGCAGTTCAGTGCGGGGGGTCTGGGGGCAAGAGACCCAGTACTTC. Translating gives CARSSVRGVWGQETQYF.